One and the same sample provided the 16 T cell receptor beta chains below, sequenced in a study of T cells in Graves' hyperthyroidism and ophthalmopathy. From RNA transcripts, TCR beta CDR3 regions were amplified. HTBI primers were used for first-round RT-PCR of the TCR CDR3. TCRdb re-analysed the multiplex PCR reads in MiXCR, keeping a single row per CDR3 protein. The table has 350,000 to 500,000 distinct CDR3 sequences, approximately 13% seen once. The sample comprised blood. The receptors originated from a woman younger than 30 with Graves' hyperthyroidism.

This clonotype was observed many times. This sequence joins TRBV3-1 and TRBJ2-1; no firm D call. The CDR3 consists of 12 residues. The germline V gene encodes CDR1 LGHDT and CDR2 YNNKEL (reference sequence). V lost 8 bases and J 4 bases, leaving 9 bases between the germline ends. This CDR3 reads CASSRQYNEQFF. DNA for the CDR3: TGTGCCAGCTCCAGGCAATACAATGAGCAGTTCTTC.

There are many counts of this clonotype. This chain connects TRBV4-1 to TRBJ2-3, with 13 bases fitting TRBD2. Germline-derived CDR1 and CDR2 are MGHRA and YSYEKL. Unmatched junction bases numbered 12, after V lost 3 bases and J lost 3 bases. The CDR3 runs to 19 residues. CDR3 sequence (DNA): TGCGCCAGCAGCCAGGATAGTGGACTAGCGGGAGTGTATACAGATACGCAGTATTTT. It specifies CASSQDSGLAGVYTDTQYF.

The gene calls are TRBV7-9 and TRBJ2-7; 14 bases are shared with TRBD2. Germline CDR1 SEHNR, CDR2 FQNEAQ (reference sequence). J was trimmed by 4 bases and V by 4 bases; bases with no gene match: 6. The CDR3 contains 16 residues. For the CDR3, the DNA is TGTGCCAGCAGCTGGATCAGACTAGCGGGAGGGTACGAGCAGTACTTC. Amino acid sequence: CASSWIRLAGGYEQYF.

This clonotype was picked up many times. This rearrangement joins TRBV7-9 to TRBJ2-5, with TRBD1 matching 7 bases. Germline V lookup: CDR1 SEHNR, CDR2 FQNEAQ (reference sequence). V lost 2 bases to trimming and J lost 5 bases; unmatched junction nucleotides: 11. This CDR3 has 16 residues. CDR3 nucleotides: TGTGCCAGCAGCTTAAGGTTCCAACAGGGGTGGGAGACCCAGTACTTC. Translation gives CASSLRFQQGWETQYF.

The rearrangement links TRBV10-3 to TRBJ2-4; tentative D call: TRBD2 (5 bases). The J call is in doubt because the DNA end fits TRBJ2-1 better. Germline V lookup: CDR1 ENHRY, CDR2 SYGVKD. The CDR3 is made up of 14 amino acids. In DNA form, the CDR3 reads TGTGCCATCAGTGAGTCGGCTAGCCTAAACATTCAGTTCTTC. Translation: CAISESASLNIQFF.

There are a few counts of this clonotype. The J gene is TRBJ1-5, the V gene TRBV14; 8 bases align to TRBD1. Germline CDR1 SGHDN, CDR2 FVKESK. This CDR3 is 16 amino acids long. V gave up 3 bases and J gave up 3 bases; unmatched junction bases: 7. The CDR3 loop is CASSQGMDRDNQPQHF. Written as DNA, the CDR3 is TGTGCCAGCAGCCAGGGAATGGACAGGGACAATCAGCCCCAGCATTTT.

This clonotype was seen more than once but under ten times. The gene calls are TRBV11-2 and TRBJ1-2, with no clear D. V lost 1 base and J lost 1, with 7 bases in between. Germline lookup yields CDR1 SGHAT and CDR2 FQNNGV. This CDR3 spans 14 amino acids. Here the CDR3 reads CASSLGRVNYGYTF. In DNA form, the CDR3 reads TGTGCCAGCAGCTTAGGACGGGTTAACTATGGCTACACCTTC.

This clonotype has only a few counts. The chain combines TRBV7-9 with TRBJ2-3; D possibly matches TRBD1 or TRBD2 (5 bases each). Germline CDR1 reads SEHNR; CDR2 reads FQNEAQ (reference sequence). The CDR3 contains 15 residues. V was cut by 4 bases and J by 5 bases, with 16 bases left in between. The CDR3 is CASSSGTTEGDTQYF. CDR3 DNA sequence: TGTGCCAGCAGCTCAGGGACGACAGAAGGAGATACGCAGTATTTT.

This chain uses TRBV5-1 with TRBJ2-4, with D perhaps TRBD1 (5 bases). CDR1 SGHRS and CDR2 YFSETQ come from the germline V gene. The CDR3 contains 14 residues. The germline V and J ends were trimmed by 0 bases and 5 bases, with 9 bases remaining between them. The CDR3 loop reads CASSLVLGENIQYF. In DNA form, the CDR3 reads TGCGCCAGCAGCTTGGTTTTAGGGGAAAACATTCAGTACTTC.

This clonotype was seen ten or more times. The rearrangement uses TRBV27 and TRBJ2-7, with 7 bases aligning to TRBD1. From germline, CDR1 is MNHEY and CDR2 SMNVEV (reference sequence). There are 16 residues in the CDR3. V dropped 2 bases and J dropped 3; count of bases not matched to a gene: 10. The CDR3 sequence is CASSLGGTDRLYEQYF. For the CDR3, the DNA is TGTGCCAGCAGTTTAGGTGGTACGGACAGGCTCTACGAGCAGTACTTC.

This clonotype was detected once. With a much larger clone just one base away, this may be a read error. The chain couples TRBV20-1 to TRBJ2-7; D not resolved. CDR1 and CDR2 from the germline V gene are DFQATT and SNEGSKA (reference sequence). Trimming left V 4 bases short and J 5 bases short, with 18 bases between. The CDR3 loop spans 14 amino acids. Here the CDR3 reads CSAKDPSNVHEQYF. The CDR3 region has the DNA TGCAGTGCTAAGGACCCTAGTAATGTGCACGAGCAGTACTTC.

In its sample, this clonotype was seen a few times. The rearrangement links TRBV27 to TRBJ2-4, with TRBD1 matching over 7 bases. The V segment lost 4 bases and the J segment 11 bases; nucleotides outside the gene matches: 8. Per germline, CDR1 MNHEY and CDR2 SMNVEV (reference sequence). The CDR3 runs 13 residues. The CDR3: CASSYRGLGVQYF. In DNA, the CDR3 is TGTGCCAGCAGTTACAGGGGATTAGGGGTTCAGTACTTC.

In this sample, this clonotype turned up a few times. The rearrangement joins TRBV20-1 to TRBJ2-2; 8 nucleotides match TRBD1. In germline, CDR1 is DFQATT, CDR2 SNEGSKA (reference sequence). CDR3 length equals 14 residues. With 3 bases clipped from V and 5 bases from J, the junction kept 5 bases outside the gene matches. The CDR3 protein is CSARQGAGTGELFF. CDR3 in DNA: TGCAGTGCTAGGCAGGGGGCGGGAACCGGGGAGCTGTTTTTT.

This clonotype was recorded many times. The rearrangement uses TRBV2 and TRBJ2-3; 9 positions match TRBD1. Trimming cost V 5 bases and J 3 bases; bases outside gene matches: 3. Germline CDR1 is SNHLY and CDR2 is FYNNEI. CDR3 length equals 14 residues. Here the CDR3 reads CASSRDRATDTQYF. CDR3 sequence (DNA): TGTGCCAGCAGTCGGGACAGGGCAACAGATACGCAGTATTTT.

This clonotype is a singleton in its sample. This chain links TRBV28 with TRBJ2-1, with D unresolved. Germline V gene data show CDR1 as MDHEN and CDR2 as SYDVKM. This CDR3 has 14 amino acids. V was cut by 2 bases and J by 12 bases, with 17 bases left in between. The CDR3 sequence: CASSLGRAGKGQFF. The CDR3 DNA sequence: TGTGCCAGCAGTTTAGGGCGAGCCGGCAAGGGGCAGTTCTTC.

Many counts were recorded for this clonotype. This chain uses TRBV27 with TRBJ2-3; 9 positions agree with TRBD2. With 3 bases clipped from V and 2 bases from J, the junction kept 15 bases outside the gene matches. The CDR3 runs to 19 residues. Germline V gene lookup returns CDR1 MNHEY and CDR2 SMNVEV (reference sequence). The CDR3, as DNA: TGTGCCAGCAGTTTTGCGGGAGGGCCGATGTACGGAGACACAGATACGCAGTATTTT. Translating gives CASSFAGGPMYGDTDTQYF.